This passage covers 9 T cell receptor beta chains from one sample sequenced in a study of T cell changes during pregnancy in multiple sclerosis. TCRdb's copy holds only in-frame clones and misses some; the assay was immunoSEQ multiplex PCR. The profile shows roughly 50,000 clones, around 94% of them singletons. The sample in question was CD4+ T cells from peripheral blood mononuclear cells, obtained in the third trimester of pregnancy. All receptors come from a female donor with multiple sclerosis, enrolled in a pregnancy study.

This chain joins TRBV7-2 and TRBJ2-5, with TRBD1 matching over 7 bases. The trim removed 4 bases at V and 5 bases at J, leaving 10 bases unmatched. The CDR3 consists of 15 residues. Germline values: CDR1 SGHTA, CDR2 FQGNSA. The CDR3 DNA reads as TGTGCCAGCAGCTCAAGGGGCAGGGGGAAGGAGACCCAGTACTTC. Its translation is CASSSRGRGKETQYF.

This sequence joins TRBV5-1 and TRBJ2-4; TRBD2 aligns across 10 bases. Unmatched junction bases numbered 2, after V lost 6 bases and J lost 5 bases. Germline CDR1 SGHRS, CDR2 YFSETQ. This CDR3 has 13 amino acids. As DNA, the CDR3 is TGCGCCAGCACCGGACTAGCGGAAAACATTCAGTACTTC. Translated, it gives CASTGLAENIQYF.

The chain joins TRBV5-6 to TRBJ1-2; TRBD1 is a possible D gene (5 bases). Looked up from germline, CDR1 is SGHDT and CDR2 is YYEEEE. V lost 3 bases to trimming and J lost 4 bases, with 16 bases between them. The CDR3 spans 15 residues. CDR3 in amino acids: CASSSPGRQGYGYTF. Here the CDR3 DNA reads TGTGCCAGCAGCTCGCCCGGGAGGCAGGGCTATGGCTACACCTTC.

This chain connects TRBV29-1 to TRBJ2-3, with 11 bases aligning to TRBD1. CDR1 SQVTM and CDR2 ANQGSEA come from the germline V gene. V was pared by 3 bases and J by 5 bases, with 10 bases of the junction left unmatched. The CDR3 loop spans 16 amino acids. CDR3 nucleotide sequence: TGCAGCGTTGATCTTACCGGGACAGGGGGAGAAGATACGCAGTATTTT. Its protein is CSVDLTGTGGEDTQYF.

The chain links TRBV14 to TRBJ1-2; 9 bases line up with TRBD1. Looked up from germline, CDR1 is SGHDN and CDR2 is FVKESK. The CDR3 is 15 residues long. V was pared by 9 bases and J by 0 bases, with 8 bases of the junction left unmatched. This chain's CDR3 is CARAQGANSNYGYTF. Written as DNA, the CDR3 is TGTGCCAGGGCACAGGGGGCCAACTCTAACTATGGCTACACCTTC.

The chain has TRBV28 and TRBJ1-1; D is possibly TRBD1 (6 bases). The germline gives CDR1 MDHEN, CDR2 SYDVKM. Between the trimmed V and J ends, which lost 6 bases and 7 bases, there was a span of 12 bases. The CDR3 has 12 residues. The CDR3 DNA reads TGTGCCAGCAGACAGGGCGTAGGTGAAGCTTTCTTT. Protein product: CASRQGVGEAFF.

The V gene is TRBV28, the J gene TRBJ2-1; D possibly corresponds to TRBD2 (5 bases). This CDR3 has 13 amino acids. Germline lookup yields CDR1 MDHEN and CDR2 SYDVKM. The V end was cut by 2 bases, the J end by 8 bases, with 10 bases between. CDR3 nucleotide sequence: TGTGCCAGCAGTTTAGGAGGTTCTGATGAGCAGTTCTTC. This gives the protein CASSLGGSDEQFF.

This sequence joins TRBV5-4 and TRBJ2-3, with D possibly matching TRBD1 (6 bases). This CDR3 has 14 amino acids. Trimming removed 0 bases from V and 5 bases from J, with 10 bases in between. Per germline, CDR1 SGHNT and CDR2 YYREEE (reference sequence). CDR3 region: CASSLAARGDTQYF. The CDR3 nucleotides read TGTGCCAGCAGCTTGGCTGCCAGGGGAGATACGCAGTATTTT.

V is TRBV5-8 and J is TRBJ1-5; D might be TRBD1 (6 bases). CDR3 length: 14 amino acids. The V and J ends lost 5 bases and 11 bases respectively, with 20 bases between them. The V gene's germline CDR1 is SGHTS and CDR2 YDEGEE. The CDR3 DNA reads as TGTGCCAGCAGTTTTCGACAGGCTCCGTTGACCCAGCATTTT. Protein: CASSFRQAPLTQHF.